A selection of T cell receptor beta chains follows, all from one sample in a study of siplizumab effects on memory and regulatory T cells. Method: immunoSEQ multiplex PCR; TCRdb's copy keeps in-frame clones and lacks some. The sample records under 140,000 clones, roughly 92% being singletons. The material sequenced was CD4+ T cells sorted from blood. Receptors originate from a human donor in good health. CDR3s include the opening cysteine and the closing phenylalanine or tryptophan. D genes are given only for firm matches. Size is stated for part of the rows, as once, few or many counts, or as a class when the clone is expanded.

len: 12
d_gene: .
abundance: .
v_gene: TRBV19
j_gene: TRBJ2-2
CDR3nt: TGTGCCAGTAGCCCGAACACCGGGGAGCTGTTTTTT
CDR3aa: CASSPNTGELFF

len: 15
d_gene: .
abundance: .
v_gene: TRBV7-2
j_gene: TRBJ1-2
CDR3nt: TGTGCCAGCAGTTCCACAGGAGGGGCTAACTATGGCTACACCTTC
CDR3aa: CASSSTGGANYGYTF

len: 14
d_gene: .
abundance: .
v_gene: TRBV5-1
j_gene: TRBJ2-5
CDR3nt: TGCGCCAGCAGCTTGGGGGGTCTGGGAGAGACCCAGTACTTC
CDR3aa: CASSLGGLGETQYF

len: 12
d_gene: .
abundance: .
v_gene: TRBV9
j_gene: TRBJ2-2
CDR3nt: TGTGCCAGCAGCGCCCTTGAAGGGGAGCTGTTTTTT
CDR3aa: CASSALEGELFF

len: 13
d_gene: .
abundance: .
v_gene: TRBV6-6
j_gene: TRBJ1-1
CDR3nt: TGTGCCAGCAGTTATAACAGGGACGATGAAGCTTTCTTT
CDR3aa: CASSYNRDDEAFF

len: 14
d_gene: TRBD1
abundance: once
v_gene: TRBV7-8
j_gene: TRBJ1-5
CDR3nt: TGTGCCAGCAGCGGAGACAGGGGCGATCAGCCCCAGCATTTT
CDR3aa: CASSGDRGDQPQHF

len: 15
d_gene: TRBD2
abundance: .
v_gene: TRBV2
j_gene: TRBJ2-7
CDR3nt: TGTGCCAGCAGTGAGCCTGCTAGCGGGAGTTACGAGCAGTACTTC
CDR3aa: CASSEPASGSYEQYF

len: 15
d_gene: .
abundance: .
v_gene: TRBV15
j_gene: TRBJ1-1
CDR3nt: TGTGCCACCAGCAGAGATAAGGGGCTGAACACTGAAGCTTTCTTT
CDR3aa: CATSRDKGLNTEAFF

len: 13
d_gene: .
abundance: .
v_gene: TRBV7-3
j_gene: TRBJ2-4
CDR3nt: TGTGCCAGCAGCGGGCCGGTCGGGGGCATTCAGTACTTC
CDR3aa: CASSGPVGGIQYF

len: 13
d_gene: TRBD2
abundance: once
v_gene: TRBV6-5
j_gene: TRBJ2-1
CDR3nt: TGTGCCAGCGGATTAGCGGGGCCCCATGAGCAGTTCTTC
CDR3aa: CASGLAGPHEQFF

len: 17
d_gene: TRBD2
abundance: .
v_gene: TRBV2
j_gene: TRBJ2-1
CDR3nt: TGTGCCAGCAGATATAAGCGGGAGGGCCGGTCCTACAATGAGCAGTTCTTC
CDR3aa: CASRYKREGRSYNEQFF

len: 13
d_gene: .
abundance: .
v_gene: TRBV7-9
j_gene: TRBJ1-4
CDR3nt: TGTGCCAGCAGCTTAGGTCGGGCTGAAAAACTGTTTTTT
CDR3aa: CASSLGRAEKLFF

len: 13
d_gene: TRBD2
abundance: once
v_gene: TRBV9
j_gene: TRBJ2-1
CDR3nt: TGTGCCAGCAGCGTCGGGACTAGCAATGAGCAGTTCTTC
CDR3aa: CASSVGTSNEQFF

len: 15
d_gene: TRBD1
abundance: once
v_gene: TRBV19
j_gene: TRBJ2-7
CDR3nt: TGTGCCAGTAGTCTCCGACAGGGGTTCTCCTACGAGCAGTACTTC
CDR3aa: CASSLRQGFSYEQYF

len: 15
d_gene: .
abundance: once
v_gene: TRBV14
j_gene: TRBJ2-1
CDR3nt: TGTGCCAGCAGCCAAGTGCGGGGATCCTACAATGAGCAGTTCTTC
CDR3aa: CASSQVRGSYNEQFF

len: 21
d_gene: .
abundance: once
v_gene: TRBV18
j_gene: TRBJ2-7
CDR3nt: TGTGCCAGCTCCCAAGACGTCCACGCAGAGACTCTGGGGCGCAGGTCCTACGAGCAGTACTTC
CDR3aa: CASSQDVHAETLGRRSYEQYF

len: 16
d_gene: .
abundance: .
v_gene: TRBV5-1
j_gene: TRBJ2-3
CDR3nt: TGCGCCAGCAGCTTGGCCAGGCCGGGTGGAACAGATACGCAGTATTTT
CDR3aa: CASSLARPGGTDTQYF

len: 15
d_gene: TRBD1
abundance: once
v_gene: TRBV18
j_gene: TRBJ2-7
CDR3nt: TGTGCCAGCTCACCACTCTCTGGGACAGCCTACGAGCAGTACTTC
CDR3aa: CASSPLSGTAYEQYF

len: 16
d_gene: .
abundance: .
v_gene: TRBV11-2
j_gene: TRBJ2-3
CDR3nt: TGTGCCAGCAGCTCCCGCTCGCGGAGGGCCAGAGATACGCAGTATTTT
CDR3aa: CASSSRSRRARDTQYF

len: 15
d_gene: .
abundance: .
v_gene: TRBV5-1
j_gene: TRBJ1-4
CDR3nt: TGCGCCAGCAGCTTGGACAGGGCCGGCGTGGGCAAACTGTTTTTT
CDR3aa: CASSLDRAGVGKLFF

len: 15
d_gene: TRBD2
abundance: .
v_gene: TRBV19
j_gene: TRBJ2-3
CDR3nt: TGTGCCAGTAGTATCGGGGCTAGCGGGAGAAATACGCAGTATTTT
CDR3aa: CASSIGASGRNTQYF

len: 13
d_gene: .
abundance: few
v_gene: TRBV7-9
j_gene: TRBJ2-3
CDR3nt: TGTGCCAGCAGCCCAGGAGAGTCCCTTACGCAGTATTTT
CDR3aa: CASSPGESLTQYF

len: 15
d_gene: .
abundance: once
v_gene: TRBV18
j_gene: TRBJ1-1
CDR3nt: TGTGCCAGCTCACCGTGGGGGGCTGAGAACACTGAAGCTTTCTTT
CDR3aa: CASSPWGAENTEAFF

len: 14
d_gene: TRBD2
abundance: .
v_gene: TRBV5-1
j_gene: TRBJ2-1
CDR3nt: TGCGCCAGCAGTCTGAGAACGGGAGGGGCTGAGCAGTTCTTC
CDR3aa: CASSLRTGGAEQFF

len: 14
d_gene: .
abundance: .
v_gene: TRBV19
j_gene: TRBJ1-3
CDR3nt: TGTGCCAGTAGTATAGGCAGATCTGGAAACACCATATATTTT
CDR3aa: CASSIGRSGNTIYF

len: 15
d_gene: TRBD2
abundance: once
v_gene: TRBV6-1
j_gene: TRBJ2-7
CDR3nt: TGTGCCAGCAGTGGCGGGACTAGCGGGTTCTACGAGCAGTACTTC
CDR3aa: CASSGGTSGFYEQYF

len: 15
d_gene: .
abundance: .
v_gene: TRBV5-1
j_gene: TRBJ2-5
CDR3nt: TGCGCCAGCAGCTTGGAAGGGATCCGGCAAGAGACCCAGTACTTC
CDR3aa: CASSLEGIRQETQYF

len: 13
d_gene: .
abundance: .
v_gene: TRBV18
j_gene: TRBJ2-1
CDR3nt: TGTGCCAGCTCACCACCCCAGGTCTATGAGCAGTTCTTC
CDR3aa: CASSPPQVYEQFF

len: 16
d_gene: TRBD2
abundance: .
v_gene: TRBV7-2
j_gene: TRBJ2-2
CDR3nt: TGTGCCAGCACCACGGGGGGGGCCAGGAACACCGGGGAGCTGTTTTTT
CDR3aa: CASTTGGARNTGELFF

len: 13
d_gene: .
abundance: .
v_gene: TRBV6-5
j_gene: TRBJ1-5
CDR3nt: TGTGCCAGCAGACGGGGGAGCAATCAGCCCCAGCATTTT
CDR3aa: CASRRGSNQPQHF

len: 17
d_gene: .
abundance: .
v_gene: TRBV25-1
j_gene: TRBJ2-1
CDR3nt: TGTGCCAGCAGTCCACCCTTGGGGGACAGAGGGGGGAATGAGCAGTTCTTC
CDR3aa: CASSPPLGDRGGNEQFF

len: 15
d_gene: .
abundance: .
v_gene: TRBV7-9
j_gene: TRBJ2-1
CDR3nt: TGTGCCAGCAGCTTAGACCCCCCTTTTGGGGATGAGCAGTTCTTC
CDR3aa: CASSLDPPFGDEQFF

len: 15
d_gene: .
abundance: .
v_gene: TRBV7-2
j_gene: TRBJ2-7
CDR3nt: TGTGCCAGCAGCTTAGTTCCACAATCATCCTACGAGCAGTACTTC
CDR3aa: CASSLVPQSSYEQYF

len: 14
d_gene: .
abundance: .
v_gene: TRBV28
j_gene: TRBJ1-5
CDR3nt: TGTGCCAGCAGCTCGGACGGTAGCAATCAGCCCCAGCATTTT
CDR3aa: CASSSDGSNQPQHF

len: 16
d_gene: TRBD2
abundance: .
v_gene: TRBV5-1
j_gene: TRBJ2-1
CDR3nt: TGCGCCAGCAGCTTGGGGCGGCGGGAGGCGCTCAATGAGCAGTTCTTC
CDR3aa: CASSLGRREALNEQFF

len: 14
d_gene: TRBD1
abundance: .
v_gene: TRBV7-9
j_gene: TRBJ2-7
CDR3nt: TGTGCCAGCAGTTCCTGGACAGGGAACTACGAGCAGTACTTC
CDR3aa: CASSSWTGNYEQYF

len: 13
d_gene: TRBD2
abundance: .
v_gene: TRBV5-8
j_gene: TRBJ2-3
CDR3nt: TGTGCCAGCAGCTCAACAGGACTAGAAACGCAGTATTTT
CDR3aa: CASSSTGLETQYF

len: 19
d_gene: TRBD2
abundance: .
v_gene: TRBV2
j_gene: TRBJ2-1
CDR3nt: TGTGCCAGCAGTGAAGTTTACTTTCGACTAGCGGGTGACCACAATGAGCAGTTCTTC
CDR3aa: CASSEVYFRLAGDHNEQFF

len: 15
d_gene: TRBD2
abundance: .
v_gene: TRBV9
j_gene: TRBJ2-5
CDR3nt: TGTGCCAGCAGCGTAGGCGGCTTCGGGGGGGAGACCCAGTACTTC
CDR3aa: CASSVGGFGGETQYF

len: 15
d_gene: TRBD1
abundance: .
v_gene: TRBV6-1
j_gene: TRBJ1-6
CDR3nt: TGTGCCAGCAGACCGGGACAGGGTTATAATTCACCCCTCCACTTT
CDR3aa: CASRPGQGYNSPLHF

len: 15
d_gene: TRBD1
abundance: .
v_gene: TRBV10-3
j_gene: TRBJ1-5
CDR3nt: TGTGCCATCAGTGAGACTGACAGGGGGCGACAGCCCCAGCATTTT
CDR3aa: CAISETDRGRQPQHF

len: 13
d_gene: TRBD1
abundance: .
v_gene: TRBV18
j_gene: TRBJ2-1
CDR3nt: TGTGCCAGCTCAAGGGACAGGGGTAATGAGCAGTTCTTC
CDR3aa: CASSRDRGNEQFF

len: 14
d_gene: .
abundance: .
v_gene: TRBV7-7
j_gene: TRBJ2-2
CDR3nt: TGTGCTAGCAGCCCGGACAGAAACACCGGGGAGCTGTTTTTT
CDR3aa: CASSPDRNTGELFF

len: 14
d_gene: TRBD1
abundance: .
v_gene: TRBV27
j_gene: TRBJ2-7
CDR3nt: TGTGCCAGCAGTCAAGACAGGGGGCCCTACGAGCAGTACTTC
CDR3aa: CASSQDRGPYEQYF

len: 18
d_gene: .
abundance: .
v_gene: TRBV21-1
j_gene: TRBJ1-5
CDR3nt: TGTGCCAGCAGTTTGCGCACAGAGGGAAGTTATAGCAATCAGCCCCAGCATTTT
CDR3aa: CASSLRTEGSYSNQPQHF

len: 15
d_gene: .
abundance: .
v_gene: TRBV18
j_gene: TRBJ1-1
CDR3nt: TGTGCCAGCTCACTCCTGGGGGGTTTGAACACTGAAGCTTTCTTT
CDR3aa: CASSLLGGLNTEAFF

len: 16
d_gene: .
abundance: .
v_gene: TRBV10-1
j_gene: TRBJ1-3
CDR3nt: TGCGCCAGCAGTGAGTCGGGAAGGGCCTCTGGAAACACCATATATTTT
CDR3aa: CASSESGRASGNTIYF

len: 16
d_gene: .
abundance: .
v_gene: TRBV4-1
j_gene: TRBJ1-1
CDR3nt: TGCGCCAGCAGCCAGCGTACAGGCACCGGGAACACTGAAGCTTTCTTT
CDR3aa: CASSQRTGTGNTEAFF

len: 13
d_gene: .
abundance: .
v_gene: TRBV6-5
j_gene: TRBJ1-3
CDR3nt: TGTGCCGCTCGAGACTTCTCTGGAAACACCATATATTTT
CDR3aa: CAARDFSGNTIYF

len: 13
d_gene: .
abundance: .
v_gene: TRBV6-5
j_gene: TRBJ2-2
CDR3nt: TGTGCCAGCCAGACAGACAGCACCGGGGAGCTGTTTTTT
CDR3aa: CASQTDSTGELFF

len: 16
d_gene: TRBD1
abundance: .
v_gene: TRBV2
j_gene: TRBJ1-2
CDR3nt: TGTGCCAGCAGTGAGGCCCCGACAGGGAATAACTATGGCTACACCTTC
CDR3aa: CASSEAPTGNNYGYTF

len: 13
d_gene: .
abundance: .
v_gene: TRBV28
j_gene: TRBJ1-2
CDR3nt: TGTGCCAGCAGTAGGATGATAGGGGTTGGCTACACCTTC
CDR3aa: CASSRMIGVGYTF